These 9 T cell receptor beta chains came from one sample sequenced in a study of blood T cell repertoires in COVID-19 (dated by TCRdb to the early 2020s). Library preparation used the immunoSEQ multiplex PCR assay. Not all clones reach the TCRdb copy of this immuneACCESS table, which keeps in-frame sequences only. Checked studies attribute under half of the gap to unresolved V genes and leave the rest unexplained. The sample table holds 70,000 to 85,000 clones, of which around 81% were seen once. Around 9.7% of the sample comes from the top ten. The material sequenced was peripheral blood. The receptors come from a human donor in a cohort sampled during active COVID-19.

The chain recombines TRBV6-4 with TRBJ1-2; a possible D gene is TRBD1 (6 bases). V was cut by 6 bases and J by 0 bases, with 14 bases left in between. The CDR3 loop spans 15 amino acids. Germline CDR1 MRHNA, CDR2 SNTAGT. This CDR3 reads CASRPAGDSNYGYTF. For the CDR3, the DNA is TGTGCCAGCAGGCCGGCAGGGGATTCTAACTATGGCTACACCTTC.

This chain uses TRBV21-1 with TRBJ2-1; no check of the table's D call, TRBD2, against the DNA was made. TRBV21-1 is listed as a pseudogene. The CDR3 covers 16 residues. CDR3 residues: CASNDSPAGGPNEQFF. DNA for the CDR3: TGTGCCAGCAACGACAGTCCGGCGGGGGGGCCAAATGAGCAGTTCTTC.

J is TRBJ1-1 and V is TRBV9, with a possible D match to TRBD1 (6 bases). The V gene's germline CDR1 is SGDLS and CDR2 YYNGEE. V was trimmed by 2 bases and J by 2 bases, leaving 10 bases between them. The CDR3 contains 14 residues. The CDR3 bases are TGTGCCAGCAGCGTCGGGGGGCGTAACACTGAAGCTTTCTTT. It yields the protein CASSVGGRNTEAFF.

The chain combines TRBV5-4 with TRBJ1-6; maybe TRBD1 (6 bases). Germline loops: CDR1 SGHNT, CDR2 YYREEE (reference sequence). The germline V and J ends were trimmed by 0 bases and 0 bases, with 13 bases remaining between them. CDR3 length: 18 amino acids. In DNA, the CDR3 is TGTGCCAGCAGCTTGGCCGACGGGGGGCGCTCCTATAATTCACCCCTCCACTTT. Protein product: CASSLADGGRSYNSPLHF.

V gene TRBV7-9 combines with J gene TRBJ1-2; TRBD1 might be the D (6 bases). Looked up from germline, CDR1 is SEHNR and CDR2 is FQNEAQ (reference sequence). V lost 5 bases to trimming and J lost 3 bases, with 10 bases between them. The CDR3 has 13 amino acids. The CDR3 is CASSPRTDYGYTF. The CDR3 coding sequence is TGTGCCAGCAGCCCCCGGACAGACTATGGCTACACCTTC. Combining the CDR3 with reference TRBV7-9 and TRBJ1-2 gives the whole variable domain DTGVSQNPRHKITKRGQNVTFRCDPISEHNRLYWYRQTLGQGPEFLTYFQNEAQLEKSRLLSDRFSAERPKGSFSTLEIQRTEQGDSAMYLCASSPRTDYGYTFGSGTRLTVV.

V gene TRBV19 combines with J gene TRBJ2-3, with D maybe TRBD2 (5 bases). Trimming stripped 5 bases from V and 5 bases from J, with 17 bases between. CDR3 length equals 15 residues. Germline V gene lookup returns CDR1 LNHDA and CDR2 SQIVND (reference sequence). Written as DNA, the CDR3 is TGTGCCAGTAGTCAGACTCGGAGAGGGAGAGATACGCAGTATTTT. Translation gives CASSQTRRGRDTQYF.

The CDR3 bases are TGTGCCAGTAGTTTCGGCGGGGGGGCCCCTGGGGCCAACGTCCTGACTTTC. Amino acids: CASSFGGGAPGANVLTF. The chain employs TRBV19 and TRBJ2-6, with 9 bases aligning to TRBD2. The germline V gene has CDR1 LNHDA and CDR2 SQIVND (reference sequence). The V and J ends lost 5 bases and 2 bases, in that order; junction bases with no gene match: 7. The CDR3 consists of 17 residues.

The genes are TRBV5-1 and TRBJ2-2; 10 nucleotides match TRBD2. V dropped 0 bases and J dropped 6; count of bases not matched to a gene: 2. Germline CDR1 SGHRS, CDR2 YFSETQ. The CDR3 consists of 15 residues. The CDR3 DNA reads as TGCGCCAGCAGCTTGGAGCTAGCGGGGGCCGGGGAGCTGTTTTTT. Translated: CASSLELAGAGELFF.

The V and J genes are TRBV30 and TRBJ1-2; tentatively, D is TRBD1 (5 bases). Germline lookup yields CDR1 GTSNPN and CDR2 SVGIG (reference sequence). The CDR3 spans 16 residues. Trimming pared 5 bases from V and 0 bases from J, leaving 19 bases between. The CDR3 spells CAWGTPHLTANYGYTF. The CDR3 DNA follows: TGTGCCTGGGGGACCCCGCACTTGACTGCTAACTATGGCTACACCTTC. The complete variable domain, with remaining parts taken from reference TRBV30 and TRBJ1-2, reads SQTIHQWPATLVQPVGSPLSLECTVEGTSNPNLYWYRQAAGRGLQLLFYSVGIGQISSEVPQNLSASRPQDRQFILSSKKLLLSDSGFYLCAWGTPHLTANYGYTFGSGTRLTVV.